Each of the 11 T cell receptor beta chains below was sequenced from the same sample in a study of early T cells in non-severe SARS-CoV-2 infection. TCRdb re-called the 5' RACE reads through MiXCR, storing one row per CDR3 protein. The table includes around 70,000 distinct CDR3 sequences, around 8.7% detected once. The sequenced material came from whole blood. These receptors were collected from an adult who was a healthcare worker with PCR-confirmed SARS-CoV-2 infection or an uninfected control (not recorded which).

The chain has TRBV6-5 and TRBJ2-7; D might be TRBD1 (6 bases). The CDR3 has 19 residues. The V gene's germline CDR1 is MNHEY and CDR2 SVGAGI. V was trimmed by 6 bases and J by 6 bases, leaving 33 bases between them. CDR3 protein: CASSSPRGAVLTGTAEQYF. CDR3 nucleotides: TGTGCCAGCAGCTCCCCCCGGGGAGCGGTTCTCACAGGGACCGCCGAGCAGTACTTC.

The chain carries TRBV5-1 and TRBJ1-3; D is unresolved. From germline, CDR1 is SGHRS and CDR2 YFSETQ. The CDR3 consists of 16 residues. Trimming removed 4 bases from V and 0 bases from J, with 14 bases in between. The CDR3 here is CASSGGPDPSGNTIYF. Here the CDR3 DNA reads TGCGCCAGCAGCGGAGGACCGGACCCCTCTGGAAACACCATATATTTT.

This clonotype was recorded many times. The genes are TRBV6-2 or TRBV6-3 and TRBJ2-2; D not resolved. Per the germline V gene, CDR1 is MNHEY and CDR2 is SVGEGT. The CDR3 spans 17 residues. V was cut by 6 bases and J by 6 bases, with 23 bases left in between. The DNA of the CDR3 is TGTGCCAGCAGCTCTATTTGGGCCCCCGGGCAGGCCGGGGAGCTGTTTTTT. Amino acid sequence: CASSSIWAPGQAGELFF.

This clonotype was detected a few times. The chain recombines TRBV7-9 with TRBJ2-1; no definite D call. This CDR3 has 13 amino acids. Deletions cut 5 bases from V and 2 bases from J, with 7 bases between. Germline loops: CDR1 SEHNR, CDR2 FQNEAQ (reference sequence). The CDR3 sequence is CASSEVPYNEQFF. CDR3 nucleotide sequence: TGTGCCAGCAGCGAGGTTCCCTACAATGAGCAGTTCTTC.

In nucleotides, the CDR3 is TGTGCCAGCAGTACCGGCCCGGGGCCCCCCCAAGAGACCCAGTACTTC. Protein: CASSTGPGPPQETQYF. The chain couples TRBV6-5 to TRBJ2-5, with D perhaps being TRBD1 or TRBD2 (5 bases each). Trimming shortened V by 5 bases and J by 1 base, and 17 bases separated the two germline ends. The CDR3 covers 16 residues. Germline assignment: CDR1 MNHEY and CDR2 SVGAGI.

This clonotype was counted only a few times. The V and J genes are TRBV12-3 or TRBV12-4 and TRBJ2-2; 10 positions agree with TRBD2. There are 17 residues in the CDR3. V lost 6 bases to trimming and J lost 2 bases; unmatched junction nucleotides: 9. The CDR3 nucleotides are TGTGCCAGCAGCAAACTCCTAGCGGGAGAAAACACCGGGGAGCTGTTTTTT. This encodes CASSKLLAGENTGELFF.

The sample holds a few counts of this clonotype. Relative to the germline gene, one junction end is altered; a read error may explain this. DNA of the CDR3: TGTGCCAGCAGTACACTAGCGGGAGGGCCGGACGGGGAGCTTTTTTTT. The encoded protein is CASSTLAGGPDGELFF. The V call is TRBV6-6, the J call TRBJ2-2, with 13 bases that match TRBD2. Germline values: CDR1 MNHNY, CDR2 SVGAGI (reference sequence). This CDR3 has 16 amino acids.

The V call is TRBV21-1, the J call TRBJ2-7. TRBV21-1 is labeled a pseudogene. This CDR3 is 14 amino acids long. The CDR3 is CASSKKRPAYEQYF. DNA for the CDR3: TGTGCCAGCAGCAAGAAGCGACCAGCCTACGAGCAGTACTTC.

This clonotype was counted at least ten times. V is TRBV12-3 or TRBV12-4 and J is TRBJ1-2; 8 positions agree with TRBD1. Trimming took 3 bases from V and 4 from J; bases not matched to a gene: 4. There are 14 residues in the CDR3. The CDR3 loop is CASSFLGTGYGYTF. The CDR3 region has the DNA TGTGCCAGCAGTTTTCTTGGGACAGGCTATGGCTACACCTTC.

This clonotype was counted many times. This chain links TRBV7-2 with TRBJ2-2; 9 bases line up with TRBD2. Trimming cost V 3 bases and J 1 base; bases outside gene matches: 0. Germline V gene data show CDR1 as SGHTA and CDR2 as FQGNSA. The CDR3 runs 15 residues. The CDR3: CASSLTSGNTGELFF. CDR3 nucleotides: TGTGCCAGCAGCTTGACTAGCGGGAACACCGGGGAGCTGTTTTTT.

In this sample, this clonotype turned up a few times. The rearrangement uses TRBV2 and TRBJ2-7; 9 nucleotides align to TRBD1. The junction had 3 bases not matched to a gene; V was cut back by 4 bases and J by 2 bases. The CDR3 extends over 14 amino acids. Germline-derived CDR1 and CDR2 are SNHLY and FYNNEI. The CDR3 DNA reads TGTGCCAGCAGTGCCGGGACAGGGACCTACGAGCAGTACTTC. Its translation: CASSAGTGTYEQYF.